The T cell receptor (beta chain) under discussion was sequenced for a study of blood T cells in healthy people across ages. Notes on the study in general: Age advanced and TCR beta diversity per million T cells fell, roughly linearly. Long-lived donors exceeded aged donors in naive CD4+ cells and diversity.

PCR was performed a second time for about 6 to 12 cycles using a sample-barcoded 5' primer and a J-beta primer mix. MiXCR, applied by TCRdb to the 5' RACE reads, yields one record per CDR3 protein. The top ten hold around 41% of the sample, which has approximately 730,000 distinct CDR3 sequences, roughly 53% seen once. In regard to this clonotype: As yet, its antigen is unknown.

At least 6.5 million PBMCs were isolated per sample. Germline CDR1 SQVTM, CDR2 ANQGSEA. V lost 6 bases, J lost 14 bases, and 24 bases lay in between. There are 13 residues in the CDR3. This sequence was found in a man aged 80 or over in good health. The sample taken for sequencing was blood. The gene calls are TRBV29-1 and TRBJ2-3; possibly TRBD1 for D (6 bases). CDR3 region: CSVETGLHRYAYF. The DNA of the CDR3 is TGCAGCGTGGAAACAGGGTTGCACAGATACGCGTATTTT.